This TCR beta chain originates from a study of blood T cell repertoires in COVID-19. Study-wide background: The United States, Italy and Spain supplied acute and convalescent COVID-19 samples. PBMCs, B-cell-depleted T cells, or T cells were the source of the cDNA or gDNA that made up the material.

Clones were sequenced by immunoSEQ multiplex PCR, and TCRdb holds only the in-frame ones, with some missing. The sample holds fewer than 150,000 clones, approximately 80% seen once. Trimming shortened V by 6 bases and J by 5 bases, and 8 bases separated the two germline ends. The CDR3 extends over 11 amino acids. Germline assignment: CDR1 ENHRY and CDR2 SYGVKD. The material sequenced was peripheral blood. This chain uses TRBV10-3 with TRBJ2-7, with D possibly TRBD1 on 5 matching bases. This TCR was sampled from a man at least 80 years old with acute or convalescent COVID-19. CDR3 coding DNA: TGTGCCATCAGAAGGGGTGACGAGCAGTACTTC. Amino acid sequence: CAIRRGDEQYF.